Following are 5 T cell receptor beta chains from one sample sequenced in a study of a mutant IDH1 vaccine in newly diagnosed glioma. TCRdb's copy holds only in-frame clones and misses some; the assay was immunoSEQ multiplex PCR. The sample records roughly 50,000 clones, approximately 80% being singletons. Stated time point: baseline, week 1 (first vaccination visit). The treatment is: pre-vaccination baseline after standard-of-care therapy. The sequencing here drew on PBMCs, taken from a glioma patient treated with radiotherapy, temozolomide or both. The receptors were sampled from a young man with glioma.

CDR3 sequence: CASSQVRVGGLYEQYF. DNA for the CDR3: TGTGCCAGCAGCCAAGTACGAGTGGGGGGGCTCTACGAGCAGTACTTC. The V and J genes are TRBV4-2 and TRBJ2-7, with D possibly matching TRBD2 (7 bases). Germline V gene lookup returns CDR1 LGHNA and CDR2 YNFKEQ. CDR3 length equals 16 residues. Trimming shortened V by 1 base and J by 3 bases, and 16 bases separated the two germline ends.

J is TRBJ1-2 and V is TRBV29-1; D perhaps matches TRBD1 (6 bases). In germline, CDR1 is SQVTM, CDR2 ANQGSEA. The V end lost 0 bases, the J end lost 14 bases, and 16 bases lay between the germline ends. This CDR3 is 12 amino acids long. The CDR3 nucleotides read TGCAGCGTTGAAGATTTTCCCAGGGGTGAGACCTTC. Translated: CSVEDFPRGETF. The full variable domain, completed using reference TRBV29-1 and TRBJ1-2, is SAVISQKPSRDICQRGTSLTIQCQVDSQVTMMFWYRQQPGQSLTLIATANQGSEATYESGFVIDKFPISRPNLTFSTLTVSNMSPEDSSIYLCSVEDFPRGETFGSGTRLTVV.

This clone appeared many times. The chain carries TRBV4-3 and TRBJ1-2; the D is unclear. Germline-derived CDR1 and CDR2 are LGHNA and YSLEER. This CDR3 region has 15 residues. Trimming removed 1 base from V and 4 bases from J, with 13 bases in between. Here the CDR3 reads CASSQAVLGSYGYTF. CDR3 bases: TGCGCCAGCAGCCAAGCGGTTTTGGGGTCCTATGGCTACACCTTC.

This chain joins TRBV9 and TRBJ2-1; the D gene could be TRBD1 or TRBD2 (5 bases each). This CDR3 is built from 12 residues. The ends were cut back, 1 base at V and 9 bases at J, with 8 bases in the middle. In germline, CDR1 is SGDLS, CDR2 YYNGEE. The CDR3 nucleotides are TGTGCCAGCAGCGTACTGAGGGGTGAGCAGTTCTTC. Translating it yields CASSVLRGEQFF.

The chain employs TRBV15 and TRBJ2-7; no definite D call. CDR3 size: 14 residues. The V end lost 4 bases, the J end lost 2 bases, and 12 bases lay between the germline ends. Germline CDR1 LNHNV, CDR2 YYDKDF (reference sequence). Here the CDR3 DNA reads TGTGCCACCAGCAAATCTACTGTGCCCTACGAGCAGTACTTC. This gives the protein CATSKSTVPYEQYF.